This TCR beta chain emerged from a study of CDR3 diversity in severe acne. The CDR3 runs 13 residues. Trimming shortened V by 3 bases and J by 10 bases, and 13 bases separated the two germline ends. Germline CDR1 and CDR2: LNHNV and YYDKDF (reference sequence). From the PCR reads, TCRdb called clonotypes with MiXCR, one entry per CDR3 protein. The table includes 90,000 or so distinct CDR3 sequences, 45% to 50% detected once. Sequencing was carried out using blood. J is TRBJ2-1 and V is TRBV15; no clear D. This clonotype was sampled from a male donor in good health, serving as a control. CDR3 nucleotides: TGTGCCACCAGCAGGGTTATTTCCTACGAGCAGTTCTTC. Its translation is CATSRVISYEQFF.